Ten or more counts support the clone carrying this TCR beta chain. V lost 5 bases to trimming and J lost 1 base; unmatched junction nucleotides: 4. Per germline, CDR1 SGHTA and CDR2 FQGTGA. This CDR3 has 15 residues. The data stem from a study of T cells in Graves' hyperthyroidism and ophthalmopathy. Authors of the study amplified TCR beta CDR3 regions from RNA transcripts. During a first-round RT-PCR of the TCR CDR3, the HTBI primer set was used. TCRdb recomputed calls from the multiplex PCR reads with MiXCR, one row per CDR3 protein. Here the sample spans some 350,000 distinct CDR3 sequences, around 25% being singletons. Stable Graves' hyperthyroidism denoted no ophthalmopathy progression over 18 months. The diagnoses drew upon clinical symptoms, serum thyroxine and TRAb, thyroid ultrasound and orbital computed tomography.

The V call is TRBV7-3, the J call TRBJ2-5; TRBD2 matches at 10 bases. This receptor was identified in a man aged 45-65 years with Graves' hyperthyroidism. The sample was blood. The CDR3 reads CASSPTSGVQETQYF. Here the CDR3 DNA reads TGTGCCAGCAGCCCCACTAGCGGGGTCCAAGAGACCCAGTACTTC.